A single sample is the source of the 9 T cell receptor beta chains below, sequenced in a study of cytomegalovirus exposure and HLA in healthy donors. Libraries were prepared by immunoSEQ multiplex PCR; TCRdb keeps only in-frame clonotypes and omits some of them. The profile shows 120,000 or so clones, about nine tenths of them singletons. Material: PBMCs. Receptors originate from a man younger than 30 in good health and CMV-seronegative.

V and J are TRBV29-1 and TRBJ2-7; no firm D call. This CDR3 has 13 residues. In germline, CDR1 is SQVTM, CDR2 ANQGSEA. Trimming took off 5 bases at V and 0 bases at J, with 11 bases between the two ends. In DNA, the CDR3 is TGCAGCGTTCGGGTAAGAGCCTCCTACGAGCAGTACTTC. Translation: CSVRVRASYEQYF.

The chain carries TRBV10-2 and TRBJ2-2; TRBD1 matches at 7 bases. The CDR3 contains 15 residues. J was trimmed by 4 bases and V by 6 bases; bases with no gene match: 8. The germline V gene has CDR1 WSHSY and CDR2 SAAADI. DNA of the CDR3: TGCGCCAGCAGGAGACAGGGTAGGGGCACCGGGGAGCTGTTTTTT. The encoded protein is CASRRQGRGTGELFF.

This clone was found once. The chain has TRBV6-1 and TRBJ2-5, with TRBD1 matching over 11 bases. The V segment lost 8 bases and the J segment 4 bases; nucleotides outside the gene matches: 6. The germline V gene has CDR1 MNHNS and CDR2 SASEGT. This CDR3 contains 14 residues. The CDR3 bases are TGTGCCAGCTCGGACAGGGGGCGGTTAGAGACCCAGTACTTC. Protein sequence: CASSDRGRLETQYF.

This clone was detected once. J is TRBJ2-7 and V is TRBV5-1; 9 positions agree with TRBD2. J lost 0 bases, V lost 4 bases, and 8 bases had no gene match. CDR1 is SGHRS and CDR2 is YFSETQ in the germline V gene. The CDR3 is 16 residues long. The CDR3 is CASSRLAELSSYEQYF. DNA for the CDR3: TGCGCCAGCAGCAGACTAGCGGAATTGAGCTCCTACGAGCAGTACTTC.

The V gene is TRBV18, the J gene TRBJ2-1, with D maybe TRBD2 (5 bases). CDR1 and CDR2 from the germline V gene are KGHSH and LQKENI. V was shortened by 3 bases and J by 9 bases, with 15 bases between the two germline ends. The CDR3 covers 14 residues. CDR3 nucleotides: TGTGCCAGCTCACCCGGCGGGCTGGTGGGTGAGCAGTTCTTC. It yields the protein CASSPGGLVGEQFF.

This chain links TRBV25-1 with TRBJ2-7, with TRBD2 matching over 8 bases. After removal of 6 bases from V and 1 base from J, the junction contained 5 bases not matched to a gene. This CDR3 has 14 amino acids. Germline V gene lookup returns CDR1 MGHDK and CDR2 SYGVNS. CDR3 loop: CASSLIAGSYEQYF. The CDR3 DNA reads TGTGCCAGCAGCCTCATAGCGGGGTCCTACGAGCAGTACTTC.

In its sample, this clone was seen a few times. This chain joins TRBV2 and TRBJ1-5, with unresolved D. From germline, CDR1 is SNHLY and CDR2 FYNNEI. V gave up 4 bases and J gave up 2 bases, with 15 bases separating them. This CDR3 has 16 amino acids. The CDR3 nucleotides are TGTGCCAGCAGTGGGGCCTTGGGTGGTGGCAATCAGCCCCAGCATTTT. Translating gives CASSGALGGGNQPQHF.

The rearrangement joins TRBV6-1 to TRBJ2-1; D perhaps matches TRBD1 (6 bases). The CDR3 contains 14 residues. Germline lookup yields CDR1 MNHNS and CDR2 SASEGT. V was pared by 6 bases and J by 7 bases, with 16 bases between. Written as DNA, the CDR3 is TGTGCCAGCAGCCTACAGGGCGTAAGTAATGAGCAGTTCTTC. Translation: CASSLQGVSNEQFF.

This chain joins TRBV4-3 and TRBJ2-1; 7 bases map to TRBD1. The CDR3 consists of 15 residues. Germline V gives CDR1 LGHNA, CDR2 YSLEER. Losses at the gene ends were 4 bases for V and 0 bases for J; bases not matched to a gene: 3. CDR3 bases: TGCGCCAGCAGCCTGGGACAGAGCTCCTACAATGAGCAGTTCTTC. This translates into CASSLGQSSYNEQFF.